This TCR beta chain was identified during a study of identical twins. General study points: Without tracking the same donors, conclusions rested on cross-sectional statistical analysis. Invariant T cells like MAIT and iNKT could partly confound the zero-insertion analyses.

MiXCR was run by TCRdb on the 5' RACE reads, yielding one entry per CDR3 protein. The sample includes around 550,000 distinct CDR3 sequences, 12% to 15% seen only once; the top ten take around 0.4%. V was trimmed by 5 bases and J by 6 bases, leaving 22 bases between them. CDR1 and CDR2 from the germline V gene are SEHNR and FQNEAQ (reference sequence). The CDR3 runs to 16 residues. Comments on this clonotype: Its antigen is still unknown.

These data also featured in a second study, about yellow fever vaccine responses in identical twins.

This sequence joins TRBV7-9 and TRBJ1-2; D unclear. This clonotype was sampled from a woman aged 18-29 years in good health. Sequencing was performed on CD4+ T cells sorted from blood. The chain's CDR3 is CASSPEWRDGVNGYTF. The CDR3 bases are TGTGCCAGCAGCCCGGAGTGGCGGGATGGCGTTAATGGCTACACCTTC.